A selection of T cell receptor beta chains follows, all from one sample in a study of OX40 agonist ivuxolimab in advanced cancers. Clones were read by immunoSEQ multiplex PCR, and TCRdb kept only the in-frame ones, dropping some. The repertoire consists of some 42,000 clones, with roughly 84% occurring once and the leading ten covering 21%. The specimen was CD4+ or CD8+ T cells sorted from blood, collected in a trial of the OX40 agonist ivuxolimab. Receptors originate from an adult with an advanced solid tumor such as melanoma, head and neck, liver or kidney cancer. The CDR3 runs from the conserved cysteine through the conserved F or W. A D gene is named only where the DNA matches it firmly. Not all rows give a size; the values are once, few, many and, for expanded clones, a class.

size	V	D	length	J	DNA	CDR3
NA	TRBV2	NA	11	TRBJ2-1	TGTGCCAGCAGTGGGAACAATGAGCAGTTCTTC	CASSGNNEQFF
NA	TRBV25-1	NA	13	TRBJ2-5	TGTGCCAGCAGTGAAAGAGGGCCAGAGACCCAGTACTTC	CASSERGPETQYF
NA	TRBV19	TRBD1	14	TRBJ2-7	TGTGCCAGTAGTGCGGCAGGGGGCTCCTACGAGCAGTACTTC	CASSAAGGSYEQYF
once	TRBV27	NA	15	TRBJ1-5	TGTGCCAGCAGTCGCTGGGGCATCGGCAATCAGCCCCAGCATTTT	CASSRWGIGNQPQHF
NA	TRBV7-9	NA	16	TRBJ2-3	TGTGCCAGCAGCCAATCGGCGGGATTGAAGAGAGATACGCAGTATTTT	CASSQSAGLKRDTQYF
NA	TRBV27	NA	14	TRBJ1-5	TGTGCCAGCAGCACCTCGGCCCCCTATCAGCCCCAGCATTTT	CASSTSAPYQPQHF
NA	TRBV5-5	NA	12	TRBJ2-7	TGTGCCAGCAGCATGACGGTGGACGAGCAGTACTTC	CASSMTVDEQYF
NA	TRBV27	NA	15	TRBJ2-1	TGTGCCAGCAGTTTAGGGACACCTGAGAGGAATGAGCAGTTCTTC	CASSLGTPERNEQFF
once	TRBV7-6	NA	12	TRBJ2-1	TGTGCCAGCAGCTTAAAATTTAATGAGCAGTTCTTC	CASSLKFNEQFF
NA	TRBV7-8	NA	16	TRBJ1-6	TGTGCCAGCAGCTTAAGTACTAGCTCCTATAATTCACCCCTCCACTTT	CASSLSTSSYNSPLHF
NA	TRBV4-1	NA	15	TRBJ1-5	TGCGCCAGCAGCCCTAAGGCACAGGTAAATCAGCCCCAGCATTTT	CASSPKAQVNQPQHF
NA	TRBV13	NA	16	TRBJ2-3	TGTGCCAGCAGCTCCCGTCGGTCTAGCGGCACAGATACGCAGTATTTT	CASSSRRSSGTDTQYF
NA	TRBV5-5	TRBD1	14	TRBJ2-2	TGTGCCAGCAGCAGGGGACAGGCCACCGGGGAGCTGTTTTTT	CASSRGQATGELFF
NA	TRBV5-6	NA	13	TRBJ1-1	TGTGCCAGCAGCTTTAAAATGGACCCTGAAGCCTTCTTT	CASSFKMDPEAFF
once	TRBV9	TRBD1	15	TRBJ1-2	TGTGCCAGCAGCGCCGGGACAGGGTTTTCGTATGGCTACACCTTC	CASSAGTGFSYGYTF
NA	TRBV19	NA	18	TRBJ2-7	TGTGCCAGTAGTCCCACGCTTTGGCCTCCAACCGTGACCTACGAGCAGTACTTC	CASSPTLWPPTVTYEQYF
NA	TRBV7-9	TRBD1	15	TRBJ2-7	TGTGCCAGCAGCCAAGAGGGACAGGGCGGCTACGAGCAGTACTTC	CASSQEGQGGYEQYF
NA	TRBV13	NA	14	TRBJ2-5	TGTGCCAGCAGCTTATCCGGGACTCCAGAGACCCAGTACTTC	CASSLSGTPETQYF
NA	TRBV9	NA	15	TRBJ2-3	TGTGCCAGCAGCCCAGGATGGGGTAGCACAGATACGCAGTATTTT	CASSPGWGSTDTQYF
once	TRBV5-4	TRBD1	15	TRBJ1-1	TGTGCCAGCAGCTTGGCCAGGGACAGGAACACTGAAGCTTTCTTT	CASSLARDRNTEAFF
medium-sized	TRBV6-6	NA	13	TRBJ1-1	TGTGCCAGCAGGCCAGGGCGGGTCACTGAAGCTTTCTTT	CASRPGRVTEAFF
NA	TRBV6-5	TRBD1	15	TRBJ1-6	TGTGCCTCCTCGAAGGGACAGTTCTATAATTCACCCCTCCACTTT	CASSKGQFYNSPLHF
NA	TRBV11-1	TRBD2	12	TRBJ2-3	TGTGCCAGCAGTCATGGACTAGCGGGGGCGAATTTT	CASSHGLAGANF
NA	TRBV9	NA	16	TRBJ1-4	TGTGCCAGCAGCGTAGCTTCCGGGGCGGTTAATGAAAAACTGTTTTTT	CASSVASGAVNEKLFF
NA	TRBV4-1	NA	12	TRBJ2-1	TGCGCCAGCAGCCAAGAGTACAATGAGCAGTTCTTC	CASSQEYNEQFF
few	TRBV11-1	TRBD1	18	TRBJ1-2	TGTGCCAGCAGCGCGAGTACTGGGACAGGGATCCTCTCCTATGGCTACACCTTC	CASSASTGTGILSYGYTF
few	TRBV11-2	TRBD2	15	TRBJ2-3	TGTGCCAGCAGCTTATACGGGGGGGCCCCAGATACGCAGTATTTT	CASSLYGGAPDTQYF